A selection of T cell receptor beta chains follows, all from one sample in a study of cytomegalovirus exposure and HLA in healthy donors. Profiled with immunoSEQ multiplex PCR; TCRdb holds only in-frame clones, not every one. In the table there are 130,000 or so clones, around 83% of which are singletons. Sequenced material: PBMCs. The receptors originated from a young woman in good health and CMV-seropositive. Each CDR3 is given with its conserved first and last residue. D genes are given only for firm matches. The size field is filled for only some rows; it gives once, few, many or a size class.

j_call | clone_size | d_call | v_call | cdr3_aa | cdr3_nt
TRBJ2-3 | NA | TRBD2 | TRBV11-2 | CASSGERGGFTDTQYF | TGTGCCAGCAGCGGCGAACGGGGGGGATTCACAGATACGCAGTATTTT
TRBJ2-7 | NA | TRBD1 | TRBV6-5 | CASRGDREREQYF | TGTGCCAGCAGAGGGGACAGGGAGCGCGAGCAGTACTTC
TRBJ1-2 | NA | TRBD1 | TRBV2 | CASSTGTGVRGYTF | TGTGCCAGCAGTACCGGGACAGGGGTACGTGGCTACACCTTC
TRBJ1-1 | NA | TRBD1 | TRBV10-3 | CAISDPGQVGPFGFF | TGTGCCATCAGTGACCCAGGACAGGTTGGGCCGTTTGGATTCTTT
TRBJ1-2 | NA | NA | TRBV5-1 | CATLPTTGADGYTF | TGCGCCACCCTTCCGACGACTGGGGCTGATGGCTACACCTTC
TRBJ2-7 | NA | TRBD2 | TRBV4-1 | CASSQFPTSGGYEQYF | TGCGCCAGCAGCCAATTCCCGACTAGCGGGGGCTACGAGCAGTACTTC
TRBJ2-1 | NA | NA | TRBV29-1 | CSVGRSSYNEQFF | TGCAGCGTTGGACGGAGCTCCTACAATGAGCAGTTCTTC
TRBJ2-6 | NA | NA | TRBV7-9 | CASSLAQGGGTGANVLTF | TGTGCCAGCAGCTTAGCCCAAGGGGGCGGGACCGGGGCCAACGTCCTGACTTTC
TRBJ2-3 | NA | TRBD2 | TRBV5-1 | CASSAGLVWEDTQYF | TGCGCCAGCAGCGCGGGACTAGTTTGGGAAGATACGCAGTATTTT
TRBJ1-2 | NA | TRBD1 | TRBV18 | CASSRQGAVGYTF | TGTGCCAGCTCTCGACAGGGGGCGGTCGGCTACACCTTC
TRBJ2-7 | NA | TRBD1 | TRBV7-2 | CASSLAQGVSYEQYF | TGTGCCAGCAGCTTAGCCCAGGGGGTGTCCTACGAGCAGTACTTC
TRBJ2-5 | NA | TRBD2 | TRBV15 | CATSRVAGGPETQYF | TGTGCCACCAGCAGGGTAGCGGGGGGGCCAGAGACCCAGTACTTC
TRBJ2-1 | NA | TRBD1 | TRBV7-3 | CASSRGQGEDKQFF | TGTGCCAGCAGCCGGGGACAGGGCGAGGATAAGCAGTTCTTC
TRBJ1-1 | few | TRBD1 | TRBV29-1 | CSAKGQMNTEAFF | TGCAGCGCCAAGGGACAGATGAACACTGAAGCTTTCTTT
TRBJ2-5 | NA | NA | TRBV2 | CASSEISGVGTQYF | TGTGCCAGCAGTGAAATTTCGGGAGTGGGGACCCAGTACTTC
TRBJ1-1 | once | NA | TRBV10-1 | CASSETSEGNTEAFF | TGCGCCAGCAGTGAGACTTCTGAGGGGAACACTGAAGCTTTCTTT
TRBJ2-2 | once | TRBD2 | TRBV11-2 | CASSTLAGYTGELFF | TGTGCCAGCAGCACCCTAGCGGGGTACACCGGGGAGCTGTTTTTT
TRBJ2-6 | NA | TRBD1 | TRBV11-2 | CASSISQDRALSGANVLTF | TGTGCCAGCAGCATTAGCCAAGACAGGGCCCTCTCTGGGGCCAACGTCCTGACTTTC
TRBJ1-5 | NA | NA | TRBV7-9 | CSSSLESQSNQPQHF | TGTTCCAGCAGCTTAGAATCACAAAGCAATCAGCCCCAGCATTTT
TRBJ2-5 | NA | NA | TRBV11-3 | CASSLGGAGETQYF | TGTGCCAGCAGCTTAGGCGGGGCGGGAGAGACCCAGTACTTC
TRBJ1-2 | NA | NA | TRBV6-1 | CASAPSGGSGYTF | TGTGCCAGCGCCCCATCGGGGGGATCTGGCTACACCTTC
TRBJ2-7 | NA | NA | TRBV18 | CASSPLDSDEQYF | TGTGCCAGCTCACCATTGGACAGTGACGAGCAGTACTTC
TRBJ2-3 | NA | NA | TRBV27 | CATWGRLTDTQYF | TGTGCCACCTGGGGGCGGCTCACAGATACGCAGTATTTT
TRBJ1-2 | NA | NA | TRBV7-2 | CASSLVAATSNYGYTF | TGTGCCAGCAGCTTAGTTGCGGCCACCTCTAACTATGGCTACACCTTC
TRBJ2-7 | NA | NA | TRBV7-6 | CASSLDRGLYEQYF | TGTGCCAGCAGCTTAGACAGGGGACTCTACGAGCAGTACTTC
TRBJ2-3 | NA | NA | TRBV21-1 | CASSNSGRQGATDTQYF | TGTGCCAGCAGCAATAGTGGTCGACAGGGGGCGACAGATACGCAGTATTTT
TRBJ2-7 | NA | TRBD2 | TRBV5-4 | CASSLWIAGSSSYEQYF | TGTGCCAGCAGCTTGTGGATAGCGGGGAGTAGCTCCTACGAGCAGTACTTC
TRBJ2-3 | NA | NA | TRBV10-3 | CAISLASGSSLDTQYF | TGTGCCATCAGTCTTGCCTCGGGGTCTAGCCTAGATACGCAGTATTTT
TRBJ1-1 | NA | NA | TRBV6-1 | CASAPSRATEAFF | TGTGCCAGCGCCCCATCCAGGGCCACTGAAGCTTTCTTT
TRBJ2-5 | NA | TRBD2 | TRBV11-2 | CASSLLSGGGETQYF | TGTGCCAGCAGCTTATTAAGCGGGGGAGGAGAGACCCAGTACTTC